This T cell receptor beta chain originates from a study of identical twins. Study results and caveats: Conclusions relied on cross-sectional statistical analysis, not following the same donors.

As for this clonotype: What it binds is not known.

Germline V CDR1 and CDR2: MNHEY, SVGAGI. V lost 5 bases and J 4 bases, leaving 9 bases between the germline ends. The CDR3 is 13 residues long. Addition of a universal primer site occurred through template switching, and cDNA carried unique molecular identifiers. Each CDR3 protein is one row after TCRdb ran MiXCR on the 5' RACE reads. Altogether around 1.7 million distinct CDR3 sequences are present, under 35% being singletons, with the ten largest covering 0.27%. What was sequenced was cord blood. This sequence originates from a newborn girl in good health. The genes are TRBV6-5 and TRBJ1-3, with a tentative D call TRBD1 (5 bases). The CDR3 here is CASSRRGGNTIYF. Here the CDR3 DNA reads TGTGCCAGCAGTCGTAGGGGAGGAAACACCATATATTTT.